These T cell receptor beta chains were read from a single sample in a study of beta chain features in type 1 diabetes. This table comes from immunoSEQ multiplex PCR, and its TCRdb copy is limited to in-frame clones, with some not included. The sample has hundreds of thousands of clones; roughly an eighth are singletons. The sequenced sample consisted of naive CD4+ T cells from blood. Receptors originate from a young man with type 1 diabetes. The CDR3 runs from the conserved cysteine through the conserved F or W. D genes are given only for firm matches. Not all rows give a size; the values are once, few, many and, for expanded clones, a class.

TRBD2 | few | TRBJ2-3 | TRBV4-1 | CASSQDSSGGVDTQYF | TGCGCCAGCAGCCAAGACTCTAGCGGAGGGGTAGATACGCAGTATTTT
TRBD1 | - | TRBJ2-3 | TRBV30 | CAWRRGGDTDTQYF | TGTGCCTGGAGAAGAGGGGGCGATACAGATACGCAGTATTTT
TRBD1 | few | TRBJ1-1 | TRBV6-5 | CASNRGQGDTEAFF | TGTGCCAGCAACCGAGGACAGGGGGACACTGAAGCTTTCTTT
- | - | TRBJ2-2 | TRBV5-4 | CASSLSDRELFF | TGTGCCAGCAGCTTATCAGACCGGGAGCTGTTTTTT
TRBD1 | - | TRBJ2-1 | TRBV4-3 | CASSQMTGIAYNEQFF | TGCGCCAGCAGCCAAATGACAGGGATCGCCTACAATGAGCAGTTCTTC
TRBD2 | few | TRBJ2-1 | TRBV29-1 | CSVGTSGIEGAYNEQFF | TGCAGCGTAGGGACTAGCGGGATAGAGGGGGCCTACAATGAGCAGTTCTTC
TRBD1 | few | TRBJ1-2 | TRBV5-4 | CASSLGTGGFGGYTF | TGTGCCAGCAGCCTAGGGACAGGGGGCTTTGGCGGCTACACCTTC
- | few | TRBJ1-2 | TRBV5-1 | CASSLGSTGPTVGYTF | TGCGCCAGCAGCTTGGGATCTACAGGGCCCACGGTTGGCTACACCTTC
- | - | TRBJ2-5 | TRBV11-2 | CASSLGGGLGTQYF | TGTGCCAGCAGCTTAGGCGGCGGGTTGGGGACCCAGTACTTC
TRBD1 | - | TRBJ2-7 | TRBV2 | CASSAGTGRGSSYEQYF | TGTGCCAGCAGCGCCGGGACAGGCAGAGGAAGCTCCTACGAGCAGTACTTC
- | - | TRBJ2-1 | TRBV6-4 | CASSAEEDSYNEQFF | TGTGCCAGCAGCGCCGAAGAGGACTCCTACAATGAGCAGTTCTTC
- | - | TRBJ2-5 | TRBV21-1 | CASSPDLRSQETQYF | TGTGCCAGCAGCCCAGACCTACGGTCCCAAGAGACCCAGTACTTC
TRBD1 | - | TRBJ1-2 | TRBV23-1 | CASSRTGDRYTF | TGCGCCAGCAGTCGGACAGGGGATCGCTACACCTTC
- | few | TRBJ2-7 | TRBV5-1 | CASRASYEQYF | TGCGCCAGCAGGGCCTCCTACGAGCAGTACTTC
- | few | TRBJ2-1 | TRBV5-4 | CASSSLSNEQFF | TGTGCCAGCAGTTCCCTGAGCAATGAGCAGTTCTTC
- | few | TRBJ2-2 | TRBV29-1 | CSVERRGPKNTGELFF | TGCAGCGTTGAACGCAGAGGTCCTAAGAACACCGGGGAGCTGTTTTTT
TRBD2 | few | TRBJ2-1 | TRBV30 | CAWSGGGGSYNEQFF | TGTGCCTGGAGTGGCGGCGGGGGCTCCTACAATGAGCAGTTCTTC
- | - | TRBJ2-6 | TRBV5-1 | CASAPGDVLSGANVLTF | TGCGCCAGCGCCCCAGGGGACGTTCTCTCTGGGGCCAACGTCCTGACTTTC
- | - | TRBJ1-2 | TRBV7-9 | CASSLEGNGYTF | TGTGCCAGCAGCTTAGAAGGGAATGGCTACACCTTC
- | - | TRBJ2-7 | TRBV6-5 | CASSIGPEQYF | TGTGCCAGCAGTATTGGGCCCGAGCAGTACTTC
- | - | TRBJ2-4 | TRBV15 | CATSRPKLAPQYF | TGTGCCACCAGCAGACCAAAATTAGCGCCTCAGTACTTC
- | - | TRBJ2-6 | TRBV9 | CACSVVARGTGANVLTF | TGTGCCTGCAGCGTAGTGGCGAGAGGTACTGGGGCCAACGTCCTGACTTTC
TRBD1 | - | TRBJ2-7 | TRBV9 | CASSKGQGDYEQYF | TGTGCCAGCAGCAAGGGACAGGGTGACTACGAGCAGTACTTC
- | few | TRBJ1-6 | TRBV6-6 | CASSYSAGLDNSPLHF | TGTGCCAGCAGTTACTCGGCAGGGTTGGACAATTCACCCCTCCACTTT
- | few | TRBJ2-1 | TRBV27 | CASSHMTSNSYNEQFF | TGTGCCAGCAGTCACATGACTAGTAACTCCTACAATGAGCAGTTCTTC
- | - | TRBJ2-5 | TRBV20-1 | CSASWRETQYF | TGCAGTGCCAGCTGGAGAGAGACCCAGTACTTC
- | few | TRBJ1-2 | TRBV19 | CASSTPRQEGYTF | TGTGCCAGTAGTACCCCCCGACAGGAAGGCTACACCTTC
- | once | TRBJ2-5 | TRBV19 | CASSIGTTQETQYF | TGTGCCAGTAGTATAGGGACTACCCAAGAGACCCAGTACTTC
TRBD1 | few | TRBJ2-7 | TRBV27 | CASSLGTAPYEQYF | TGTGCCAGCAGTCTAGGGACAGCACCCTACGAGCAGTACTTC
- | few | TRBJ2-3 | TRBV7-9 | CASSSRTSDTQYF | TGTGCCAGCAGCTCCCGAACTTCAGATACGCAGTATTTT
- | few | TRBJ2-3 | TRBV15 | CATSVRASGTDTQYF | TGTGCCACCAGCGTAAGGGCATCAGGTACAGATACGCAGTATTTT
- | - | TRBJ2-2 | TRBV4-3 | CASSQDGFPNTGELFF | TGCGCCAGCAGCCAAGATGGATTTCCGAACACCGGGGAGCTGTTTTTT
- | few | TRBJ2-2 | TRBV25-1 | CASSEYRDTGELFF | TGTGCCAGCAGTGAATATCGGGACACCGGGGAGCTGTTTTTT
TRBD2 | - | TRBJ2-7 | TRBV27 | CASSFLGLGSYEQYF | TGTGCCAGCAGCTTTCTGGGACTAGGGTCCTACGAGCAGTACTTC
TRBD2 | few | TRBJ2-7 | TRBV28 | CATWTSGPYEQYF | TGTGCCACTTGGACTAGCGGGCCCTACGAGCAGTACTTC
- | - | TRBJ2-1 | TRBV11-3 | CASSSRGGEQFF | TGTGCCAGCAGCTCCAGGGGAGGGGAGCAGTTCTTC
TRBD2 | - | TRBJ2-3 | TRBV7-6 | CASSRGLSATLTDTQYF | TGTGCCAGCAGCCGGGGACTAAGCGCGACTCTCACAGATACGCAGTATTTT
- | - | TRBJ1-6 | TRBV20-1 | CSARERSPLHF | TGCAGTGCTAGGGAACGTTCACCCCTCCACTTT
- | - | TRBJ2-7 | TRBV10-3 | CAISDSRRGFEQYF | TGTGCCATCAGTGATTCTCGTCGGGGGTTCGAGCAGTACTTC
- | - | TRBJ1-2 | TRBV6-5 | CASTNRGGDNYGYTF | TGTGCCAGCACCAACCGGGGGGGTGACAACTATGGCTACACCTTC
- | - | TRBJ2-7 | TRBV5-1 | CASSLAVSSYEQYF | TGCGCCAGCAGCTTGGCTGTCAGCTCCTACGAGCAGTACTTC
- | - | TRBJ2-1 | TRBV9 | CASSAYRDQTYNEQFF | TGTGCCAGCAGCGCGTACAGGGACCAAACCTACAATGAGCAGTTCTTC
TRBD1 | - | TRBJ2-7 | TRBV6-5 | CASSPPGQFYEQYF | TGTGCCAGCAGTCCTCCGGGACAGTTCTACGAGCAGTACTTC
- | few | TRBJ2-6 | TRBV7-2 | CASRLGSISGANVLTF | TGTGCCAGCAGACTCGGGAGTATTTCTGGGGCCAACGTCCTGACTTTC
TRBD1 | few | TRBJ2-5 | TRBV5-1 | CASSDSTGTEETQYF | TGCGCCAGCAGCGACTCCACCGGGACAGAAGAGACCCAGTACTTC
- | few | TRBJ1-1 | TRBV7-9 | CASSLEKGRWTEAFF | TGTGCCAGCAGCTTAGAAAAGGGGCGGTGGACTGAAGCTTTCTTT
TRBD2 | - | TRBJ2-1 | TRBV2 | CASRTGGGAYNEQFF | TGTGCCAGCAGGACGGGCGGGGGGGCCTACAATGAGCAGTTCTTC
- | few | TRBJ2-1 | TRBV6-1 | CASSDLASPPSGQFF | TGTGCCAGCAGTGACCTAGCGTCTCCCCCGTCAGGGCAGTTCTTC
- | - | TRBJ2-7 | TRBV29-1 | CSATSGSPYEQYF | TGCAGCGCTACGTCGGGGTCCCCCTACGAGCAGTACTTC
- | - | TRBJ2-4 | TRBV18 | CASSPGALAKNIQYF | TGTGCCAGCTCACCAGGGGCCTTAGCCAAAAACATTCAGTACTTC
- | once | TRBJ2-7 | TRBV28 | CASSVSGPGLEQYF | TGTGCCAGCAGCGTTAGCGGTCCGGGGCTCGAGCAGTACTTC
TRBD1 | few | TRBJ2-5 | TRBV29-1 | CSVFRGQGVGTQYF | TGCAGCGTTTTCAGGGGCCAGGGGGTTGGAACCCAGTACTTC